The clone carrying this T cell receptor beta chain was seen a single time. Its antigen is unidentified. The sample comes from a study of Ad26.COV2.S vaccination and SARS-CoV-2 variants. Broader study findings: Similar non-spike TCR breadth was observed in recipients of vaccine and of placebo.

Method: immunoSEQ multiplex PCR; TCRdb's copy keeps in-frame clones and lacks some. The repertoire has some 190,000 clones, 87% of them found once; the top ten carry 5% to 7%. Losses at the gene ends were 4 bases for V and 6 bases for J; bases not matched to a gene: 9. Per germline, CDR1 SGHDT and CDR2 YYEEEE. This CDR3 comprises 15 residues. This sequence was found in a human donor who had recovered from COVID-19. This chain links TRBV5-6 with TRBJ2-4, with 8 bases lining up with TRBD2. The source was peripheral blood, collected after recovery from COVID-19. The DNA for the CDR3 is TGTGCCAGCAGCCCCGTGGGCCGGGGGGGAAACATTCAGTACTTC. Protein: CASSPVGRGGNIQYF.